One TCR beta chain is described in this entry. This specimen belongs to a study of blood T cell repertoires in COVID-19. The V gene lost 8 bases and the J gene lost 4 bases, with 14 bases spanning the gap. This CDR3 is built from 13 residues. CDR1 and CDR2 (germline): PRHDT, FYEKMQ (reference sequence). Authors' methods: Quantification of nucleated cells was approximated via reference gene primer amplification. Generated by immunoSEQ multiplex PCR, the TCRdb table keeps only in-frame clones and is missing some. V, J and clone size were drawn from that table, and D and trimming were deduced from the DNA. Of roughly 88,000 clones in the sample, about 70% are singletons; the top ten hold 20% to 25%.

The origin of this receptor is a woman aged 60 to 75 in a cohort sampled during active or convalescent COVID-19. V is TRBV13 and J is TRBJ1-2; D remains unclear. The sample was peripheral blood. The CDR3 DNA follows: TGTGCCAGCTCAGTGAGAGGACTCTATGGCTACACCTTC. Translating it yields CASSVRGLYGYTF.